This T cell receptor beta chain was captured by sequencing in a study of shared clonotypes between healthy human individuals. The CDR3 runs 15 residues. The germline CDR1 and CDR2 sequences are KGHSH and LQKENI. The junction had 5 bases not matched to a gene; V was cut back by 0 bases and J by 5 bases. The assay was immunoSEQ multiplex PCR, and TCRdb's table has in-frame clones only and misses some. The sample consists of some 580,000 clones, roughly 97% of them appearing once. Study-level results: Depth was large, yet rarefaction showed that sorted-subset sequencing was incomplete.

Concerning this clone: Its antigen is still unknown.

The sequence was collected from a woman in her thirties in good health. The material sequenced was naive CD4+ T cells sorted from blood. Sample subset: CD45RA+ positively selected. V is TRBV18 and J is TRBJ2-7, with TRBD2 matching over 9 bases. The CDR3 spells CASSPPGTSQNEQYF. CDR3 DNA sequence: TGTGCCAGCTCACCACCGGGGACTAGCCAAAACGAGCAGTACTTC.